This TCR beta chain was obtained from a study of T cells expressing NK-cell markers. Notes on the study in general: The leading position in the CD3+CD56-NKG2C+ fraction of several donors also went to these clonotypes.

TCRdb re-called the 5' RACE reads and shows each CDR3 protein once, DNA omitted. This listing includes 550,000 or so distinct CDR3 sequences. This CDR3 contains 15 residues. The germline CDR1 and CDR2 sequences are MDHEN and SYDVKM. A word on this clonotype: Antigen specificity is unknown.

The sequence was collected from a man aged 18 to 35 in good health. What was sequenced was blood T cells: a sorted CD56 or NKG2C T cell subset, CD4+ or CD8+ T cells, or bulk PBMC T cells (not recorded which). The genes are TRBV28 and TRBJ1-4; TCRdb lists TRBD1, though no DNA is available to test this call. The CDR3 spells CASSLSQGDGEKLFF.